Here is one TCR beta chain with its context. The sample belongs to a study of vaccination and CD4 T cells after COVID-19. Study at large: Samples were taken after vaccination, a median of around 67 days after dose two, with a range of 14 to 241.

A single record per CDR3 protein comes from TCRdb applying MiXCR to the PCR reads. Found here are tens of thousands of distinct CDR3 sequences, almost 50% of them singletons; the top ten hold 5.5% to 7.5%. CDR1 is MDHEN and CDR2 is SYDVKM in the germline V gene. V lost 11 bases to trimming and J lost 1 base; unmatched junction nucleotides: 14. CDR3 size: 16 residues. Documented time point: late sampling 161 to 241 days after vaccination in a few convalescent patients. This chain connects TRBV28 to TRBJ2-1; 7 bases align to TRBD1. Sequenced material: CD4+ T cells from blood, taken about 7 months after SARS-CoV-2 vaccination. This clonotype was sampled from a human donor who had recovered from COVID-19. This CDR3 reads CAGRQRGQSSYNEQFF. The CDR3 region has the DNA TGTGCCGGACGGCAGAGGGGGCAATCTTCCTACAATGAGCAGTTCTTC.